This T cell receptor beta chain was documented in a study of T-cell memory formation after mild COVID-19. Study-level information: Largely, the TCR clusters proved donor specific. Study-level results: Clones shrinking between day 15 and 85 showed a balanced CD4/CD8 split, and those that grew later tilted toward CD4+. Contracting CD8+ clones were enriched in EMRA, CD4+ mainly in CM and EM.

This clonotype has ten or more counts. What it recognizes is unknown. This CDR3 spans 12 amino acids. V lost 8 bases and J lost 4, with 10 bases in between. In germline, CDR1 is SGHTA, CDR2 FQGNSA. TCRdb reanalysed the 5' RACE reads using MiXCR and keeps one entry per CDR3 protein. Of around 310,000 distinct CDR3 sequences listed, 20% to 25% were seen once; the top ten hold roughly 23%. The chain recombines TRBV7-2 with TRBJ2-3; the D call may be TRBD1 or TRBD2 (6 bases each). Material for sequencing was PBMCs or a T cell subset sorted from them (not recorded which). The receptor comes from a man in his late teens or twenties who had mild COVID-19 (a few samples of this study predate the infection). Cell type and time point are not known. The CDR3 DNA follows: TGTGCCAGCGAGGGGGGTTCAGATACGCAGTATTTT. Its protein product is CASEGGSDTQYF.